This T cell receptor beta chain comes out of a study of blood T cell repertoires in COVID-19. Looking at the study overall: Nucleic acid was either cDNA or gDNA, and it came from T cells, B-cell-depleted T cells, or PBMCs.

Only in-frame clones appear in the TCRdb table, and some are missing; sequencing was by immunoSEQ multiplex PCR. The sample holds more than 150,000 clones, 80% to 90% seen once. Losses at the gene ends were 5 bases for V and 0 bases for J; bases not matched to a gene: 8. The V gene's germline CDR1 is SGHRS and CDR2 YFSETQ. The CDR3 has 16 residues. This sequence joins TRBV5-1 and TRBJ2-1; the match to TRBD2 covers 7 bases. Sequenced: PBMCs or T cells enriched from blood (not recorded which). The receptor was isolated from a man aged 35 to 55 who had recovered from COVID-19. The CDR3 region is CASRGTGGSSYNEQFF. The CDR3 DNA follows: TGCGCCAGCAGGGGGACGGGCGGGAGCTCCTACAATGAGCAGTTCTTC.